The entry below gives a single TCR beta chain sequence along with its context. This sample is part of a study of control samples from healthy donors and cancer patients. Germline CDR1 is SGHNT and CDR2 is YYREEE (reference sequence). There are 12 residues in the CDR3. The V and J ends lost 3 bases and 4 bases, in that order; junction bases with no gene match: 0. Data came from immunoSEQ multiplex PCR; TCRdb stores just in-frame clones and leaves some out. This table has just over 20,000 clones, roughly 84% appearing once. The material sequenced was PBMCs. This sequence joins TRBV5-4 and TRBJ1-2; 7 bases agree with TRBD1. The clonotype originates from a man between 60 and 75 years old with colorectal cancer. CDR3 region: CASSWDSYGYTF. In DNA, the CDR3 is TGTGCCAGCAGCTGGGACAGCTATGGCTACACCTTC.